The T cell receptor (beta chain) under discussion was sequenced for a study of graft-versus-host responses after intestinal transplantation. Only in-frame clones appear in the TCRdb table, and some are missing; sequencing was by immunoSEQ multiplex PCR. The sample contains 4,500 to 6,500 clones, around a third of which appear only once. Within the sample, this clone is medium-sized. General study points: Recipient marrow contained GvH clones, some of which appeared first in ileum or blood.

Responders (approximately 200,000, CFSE-labeled) were co-plated with approximately 200,000 irradiated, violet-dye-labeled stimulators. The CDR3 has 15 residues. Germline V gene data show CDR1 as SGHAT and CDR2 as FQNNGV. With V trimmed by 5 bases and J by 3 bases, 10 bases remained unmatched. The rearrangement joins TRBV11-2 to TRBJ2-7, with TRBD1 matching over 7 bases. This clonotype was obtained from a human patient who received an intestinal transplant. The material sequenced was alloreactive CD8+ T cells from a mixed lymphocyte reaction culture, taken before intestinal transplant. The sample's subset: CFSE-low proliferating T cells sorted from roughly six-day pre-transplant mixed lymphocyte reaction (GvH or HvG direction). This chain's CDR3 is CASSLLTGKGYEQYF. The CDR3, as DNA: TGTGCCAGCAGCCTTCTGACAGGGAAAGGCTACGAGCAGTACTTC.